This T cell receptor beta chain was sequenced during a study of blood T cell repertoires in COVID-19. Study information: Whether acute or convalescent, the COVID-19 samples came from the United States, Italy and Spain. T cells, B-cell-depleted T cells, or PBMCs provided the cDNA or gDNA that served as material.

The V end was cut by 4 bases, the J end by 0 bases, with 13 bases between. Germline CDR1 and CDR2: SGHNT and YYREEE (reference sequence). The CDR3 runs to 16 residues. In the study's own analysis: Amplification of reference gene primers was used by the study to estimate nucleated cell counts. Generated by immunoSEQ multiplex PCR, the TCRdb table keeps only in-frame clones and is missing some. V, J and clone size derive from that table, while D and trimming were established from the DNA sequence. The table lists approximately 88,000 clones, around 80% of them singletons. This receptor was obtained from a man aged 50 or older who had recovered from COVID-19. This chain joins TRBV5-4 and TRBJ2-2; D not resolved. Sample: peripheral blood. DNA for the CDR3: TGTGCCAGCAGCCCCTTAGCCACTGCGAACACCGGGGAGCTGTTTTTT. This sequence encodes CASSPLATANTGELFF.